This TCR beta chain originates from a study of blood T cell repertoires in COVID-19. Background on the study: Collection of acute and convalescent COVID-19 samples took place in the United States, Italy and Spain.

The CDR3 consists of 14 residues. V trimming: 1 base; J trimming: 4 bases; junction bases outside the gene matches: 4. The germline V gene has CDR1 SGHTA and CDR2 FQGNSA. Original analysis: Quantification of nucleated cells was approximated via reference gene primer amplification. TCRdb's table, derived via immunoSEQ multiplex PCR, lists solely in-frame clones and lacks some. V, J and clone size are those of that table, while D and trimming were read from the DNA. The sample lists tens of thousands of clones, around 78% occurring once. This chain connects TRBV7-2 to TRBJ2-7; 7 bases are a match to TRBD1. Sequencing used peripheral blood. This TCR was sampled from a human donor with active or convalescent COVID-19. The donor label of this sample is uncertain. CDR3 amino acids: CASSLGGQIYEQYF. CDR3 sequence (DNA): TGTGCCAGCAGCTTAGGGGGACAGATTTACGAGCAGTACTTC.